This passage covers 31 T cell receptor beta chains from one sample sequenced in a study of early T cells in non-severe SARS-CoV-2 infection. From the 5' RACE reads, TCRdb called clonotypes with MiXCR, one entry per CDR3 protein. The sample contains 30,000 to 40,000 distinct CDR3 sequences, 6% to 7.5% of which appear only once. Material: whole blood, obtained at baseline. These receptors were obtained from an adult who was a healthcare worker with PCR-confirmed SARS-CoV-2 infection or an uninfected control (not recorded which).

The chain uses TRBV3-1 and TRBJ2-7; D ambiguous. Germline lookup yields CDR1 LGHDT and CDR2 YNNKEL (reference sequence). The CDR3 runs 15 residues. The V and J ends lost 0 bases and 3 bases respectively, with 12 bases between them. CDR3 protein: CASSQDLRTYYEQYF. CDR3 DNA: TGTGCCAGCAGCCAAGATCTAAGGACCTACTACGAGCAGTACTTC.

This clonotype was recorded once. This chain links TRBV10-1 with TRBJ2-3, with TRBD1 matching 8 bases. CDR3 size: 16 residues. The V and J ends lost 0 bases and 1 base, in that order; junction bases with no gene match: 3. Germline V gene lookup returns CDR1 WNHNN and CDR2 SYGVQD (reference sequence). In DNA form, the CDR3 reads TGCGCCAGCAGTGAGTCGAAGACAGGGGGCACAGATACGCAGTATTTT. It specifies CASSESKTGGTDTQYF.

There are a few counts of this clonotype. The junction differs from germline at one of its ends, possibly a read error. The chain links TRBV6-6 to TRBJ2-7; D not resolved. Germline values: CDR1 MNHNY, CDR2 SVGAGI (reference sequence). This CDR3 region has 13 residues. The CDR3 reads CATRLSTSYEQYF. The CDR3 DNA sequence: TGCGCCACTCGACTCTCCACCTCCTACGAGCAGTACTTC.

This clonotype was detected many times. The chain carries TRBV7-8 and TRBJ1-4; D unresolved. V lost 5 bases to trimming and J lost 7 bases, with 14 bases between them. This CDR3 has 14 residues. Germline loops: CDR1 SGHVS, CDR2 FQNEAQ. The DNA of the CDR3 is TGTGCCAGCAGCAGAAGACGGGAGGGTGAAAAACTGTTTTTT. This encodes CASSRRREGEKLFF.

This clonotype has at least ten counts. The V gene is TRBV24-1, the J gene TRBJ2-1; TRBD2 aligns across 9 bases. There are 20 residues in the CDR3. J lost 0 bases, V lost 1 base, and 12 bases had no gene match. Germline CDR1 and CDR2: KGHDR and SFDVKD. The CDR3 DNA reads TGTGCCACCAGTGATTTCGGCAGCGGGAGGAATACCCCCTCCTACAATGAGCAGTTCTTC. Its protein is CATSDFGSGRNTPSYNEQFF.

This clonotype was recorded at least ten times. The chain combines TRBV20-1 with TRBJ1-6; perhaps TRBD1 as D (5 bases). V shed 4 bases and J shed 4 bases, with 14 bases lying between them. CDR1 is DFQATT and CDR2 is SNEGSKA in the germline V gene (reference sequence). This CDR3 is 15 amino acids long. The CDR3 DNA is TGCAGTGCTACACTTCCGGGGGTGTATAATTCACCCCTCCACTTT. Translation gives CSATLPGVYNSPLHF.

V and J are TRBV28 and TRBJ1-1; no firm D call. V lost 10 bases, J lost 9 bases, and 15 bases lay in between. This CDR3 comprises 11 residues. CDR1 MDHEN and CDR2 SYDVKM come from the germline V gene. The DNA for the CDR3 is TGTGCCACCGAGGTCACGGATAAAGCTTTCTTT. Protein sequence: CATEVTDKAFF.

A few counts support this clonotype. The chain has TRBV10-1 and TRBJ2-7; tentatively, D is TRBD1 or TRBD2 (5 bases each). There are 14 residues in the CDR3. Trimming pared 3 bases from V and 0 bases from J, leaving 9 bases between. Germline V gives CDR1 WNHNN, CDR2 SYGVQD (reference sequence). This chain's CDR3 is CASSDGGYSYEQYF. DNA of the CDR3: TGCGCCAGCAGTGATGGGGGATACTCCTACGAGCAGTACTTC.

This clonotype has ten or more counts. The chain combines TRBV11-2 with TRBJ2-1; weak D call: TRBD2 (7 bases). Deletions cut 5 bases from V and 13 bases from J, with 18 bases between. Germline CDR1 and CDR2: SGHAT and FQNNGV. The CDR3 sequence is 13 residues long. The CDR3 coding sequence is TGTGCCAGCAGCCCGGGGGGCAGGGGAGTTCAGTTCTTC. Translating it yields CASSPGGRGVQFF.

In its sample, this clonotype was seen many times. The DNA for the CDR3 is TGTGCCAGCACTAAGCGGGAGCTTGCGGATACGCAGTATTTT. It codes for CASTKRELADTQYF. The rearrangement links TRBV5-4 to TRBJ2-3; TRBD2 matches 8 bases. This CDR3 spans 14 amino acids. In germline, CDR1 is SGHNT, CDR2 YYREEE (reference sequence). V dropped 6 bases and J dropped 6; count of bases not matched to a gene: 9.

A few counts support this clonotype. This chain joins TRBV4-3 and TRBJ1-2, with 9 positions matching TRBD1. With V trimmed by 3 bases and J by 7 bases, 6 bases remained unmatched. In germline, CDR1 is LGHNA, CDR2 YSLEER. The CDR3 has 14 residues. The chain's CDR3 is CASSQEDRGSGYTF. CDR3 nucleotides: TGCGCCAGCAGCCAGGAGGACAGGGGCAGTGGCTACACCTTC.

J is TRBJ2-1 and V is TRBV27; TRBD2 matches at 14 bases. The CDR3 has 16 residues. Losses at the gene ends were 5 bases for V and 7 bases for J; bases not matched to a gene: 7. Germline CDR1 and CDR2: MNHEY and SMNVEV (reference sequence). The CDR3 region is CASSAGLAGVRNEQFF. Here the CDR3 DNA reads TGTGCCAGCAGTGCGGGACTAGCGGGAGTAAGAAATGAGCAGTTCTTC.

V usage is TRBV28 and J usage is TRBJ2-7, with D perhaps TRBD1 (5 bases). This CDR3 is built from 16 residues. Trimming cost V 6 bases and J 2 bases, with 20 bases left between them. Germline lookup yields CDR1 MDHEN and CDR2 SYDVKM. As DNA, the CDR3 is TGTGCCAGCAGCTCAACCGACAGTCGGCAAACCTACGAGCAGTACTTC. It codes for CASSSTDSRQTYEQYF.

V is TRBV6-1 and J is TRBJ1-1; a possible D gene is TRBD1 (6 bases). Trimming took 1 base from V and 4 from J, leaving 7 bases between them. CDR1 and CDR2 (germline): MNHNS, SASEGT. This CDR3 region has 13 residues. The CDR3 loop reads CASSEGQATEAFF. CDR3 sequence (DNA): TGTGCCAGCAGTGAAGGACAGGCCACTGAAGCTTTCTTT.

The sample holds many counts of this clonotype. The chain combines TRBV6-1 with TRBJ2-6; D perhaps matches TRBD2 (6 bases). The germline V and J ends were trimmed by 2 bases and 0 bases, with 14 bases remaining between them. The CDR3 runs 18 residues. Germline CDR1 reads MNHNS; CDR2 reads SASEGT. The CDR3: CASSESWTMDSGANVLTF. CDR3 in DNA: TGTGCCAGCAGTGAATCCTGGACTATGGACTCTGGGGCCAACGTCCTGACTTTC.

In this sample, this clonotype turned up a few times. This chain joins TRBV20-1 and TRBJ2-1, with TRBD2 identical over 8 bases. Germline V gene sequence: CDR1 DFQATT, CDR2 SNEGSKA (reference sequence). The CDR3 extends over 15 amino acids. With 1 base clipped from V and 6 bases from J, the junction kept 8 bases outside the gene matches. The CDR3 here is CSARVTSGGPNEQFF. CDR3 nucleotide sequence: TGCAGTGCTAGAGTCACTAGCGGAGGACCCAATGAGCAGTTCTTC.

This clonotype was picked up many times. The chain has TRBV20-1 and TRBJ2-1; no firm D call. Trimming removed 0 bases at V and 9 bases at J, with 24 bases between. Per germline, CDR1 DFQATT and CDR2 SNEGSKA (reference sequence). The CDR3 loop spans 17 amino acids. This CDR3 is CSARDLPPGRWAGEQFF. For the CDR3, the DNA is TGCAGTGCTAGAGATCTTCCCCCAGGACGTTGGGCCGGTGAGCAGTTCTTC.

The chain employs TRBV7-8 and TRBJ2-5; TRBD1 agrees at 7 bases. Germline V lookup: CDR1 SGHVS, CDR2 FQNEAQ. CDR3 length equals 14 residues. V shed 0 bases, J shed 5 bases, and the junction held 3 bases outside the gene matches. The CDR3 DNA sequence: TGTGCCAGCAGCTTAGCGACAGGGTTGGAGACCCAGTACTTC. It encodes CASSLATGLETQYF.

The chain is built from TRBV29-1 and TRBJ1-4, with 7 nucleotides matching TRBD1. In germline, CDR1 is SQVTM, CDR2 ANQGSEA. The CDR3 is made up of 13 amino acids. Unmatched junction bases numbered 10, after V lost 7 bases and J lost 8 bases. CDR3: CSGKRQGGEKLFF. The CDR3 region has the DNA TGCAGCGGTAAAAGACAGGGCGGCGAAAAACTGTTTTTT.

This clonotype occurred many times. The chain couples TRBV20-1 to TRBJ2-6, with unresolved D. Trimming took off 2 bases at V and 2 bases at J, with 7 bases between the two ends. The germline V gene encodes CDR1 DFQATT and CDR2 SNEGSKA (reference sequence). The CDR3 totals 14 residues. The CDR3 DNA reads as TGCAGTGCTAGATGGTCCACTGGGGCCAACGTCCTGACTTTC. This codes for CSARWSTGANVLTF.

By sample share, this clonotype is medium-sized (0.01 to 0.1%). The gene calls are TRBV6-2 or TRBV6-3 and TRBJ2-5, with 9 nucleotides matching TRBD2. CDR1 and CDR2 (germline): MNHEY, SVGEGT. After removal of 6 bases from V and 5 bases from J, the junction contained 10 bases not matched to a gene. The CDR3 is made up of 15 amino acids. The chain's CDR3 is CASSSTAGGSETQYF. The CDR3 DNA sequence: TGTGCCAGCAGCTCCACCGCGGGAGGGAGTGAGACCCAGTACTTC.

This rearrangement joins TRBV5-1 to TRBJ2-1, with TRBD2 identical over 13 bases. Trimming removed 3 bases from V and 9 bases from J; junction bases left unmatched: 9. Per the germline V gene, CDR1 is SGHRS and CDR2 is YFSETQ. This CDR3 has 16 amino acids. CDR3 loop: CASSSWTSGSSTEQFF. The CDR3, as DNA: TGCGCCAGCAGCTCGTGGACTAGCGGGAGTTCAACTGAGCAGTTCTTC.

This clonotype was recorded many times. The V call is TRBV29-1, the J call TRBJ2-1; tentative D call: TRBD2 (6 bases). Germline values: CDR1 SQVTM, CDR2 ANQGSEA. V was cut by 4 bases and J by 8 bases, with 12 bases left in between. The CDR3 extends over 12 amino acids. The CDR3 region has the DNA TGCAGCGTTGTCGGAGGGAGCGATGAGCAGTTCTTC. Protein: CSVVGGSDEQFF.

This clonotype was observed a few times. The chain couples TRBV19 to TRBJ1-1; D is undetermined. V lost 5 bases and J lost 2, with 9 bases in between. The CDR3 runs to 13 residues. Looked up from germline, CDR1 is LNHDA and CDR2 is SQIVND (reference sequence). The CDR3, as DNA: TGTGCCAGTAGTCTTACCCATAACACTGAAGCTTTCTTT. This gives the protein CASSLTHNTEAFF.

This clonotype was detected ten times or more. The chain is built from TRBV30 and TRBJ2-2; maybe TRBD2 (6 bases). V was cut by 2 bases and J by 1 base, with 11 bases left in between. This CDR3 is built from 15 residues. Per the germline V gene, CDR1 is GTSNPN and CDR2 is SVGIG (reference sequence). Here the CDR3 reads CAWSRGLRNTGELFF. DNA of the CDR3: TGTGCCTGGAGTAGGGGACTGAGGAACACCGGGGAGCTGTTTTTT.

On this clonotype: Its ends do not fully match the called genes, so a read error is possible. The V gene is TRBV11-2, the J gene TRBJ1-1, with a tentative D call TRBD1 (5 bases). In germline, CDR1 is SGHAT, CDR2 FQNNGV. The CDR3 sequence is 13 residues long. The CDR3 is CVSSFMGDTEAFF. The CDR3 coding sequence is TGTGTCAGCAGCTTCATGGGGGACACTGAAGCTTTCTTT.

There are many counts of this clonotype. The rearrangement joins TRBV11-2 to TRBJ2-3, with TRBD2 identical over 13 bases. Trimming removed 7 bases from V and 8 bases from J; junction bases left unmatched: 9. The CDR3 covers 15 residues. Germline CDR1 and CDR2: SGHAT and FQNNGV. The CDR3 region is CASTFRTSGSGTQYF. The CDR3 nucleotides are TGTGCCAGCACCTTCCGGACTAGCGGGAGCGGTACGCAGTATTTT.

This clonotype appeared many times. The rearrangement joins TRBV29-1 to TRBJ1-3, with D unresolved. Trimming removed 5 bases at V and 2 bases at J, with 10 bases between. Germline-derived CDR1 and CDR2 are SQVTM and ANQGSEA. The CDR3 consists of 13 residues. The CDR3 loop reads CSVHGEAGNTIYF. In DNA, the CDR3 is TGCAGCGTTCATGGAGAGGCTGGAAACACCATATATTTT.

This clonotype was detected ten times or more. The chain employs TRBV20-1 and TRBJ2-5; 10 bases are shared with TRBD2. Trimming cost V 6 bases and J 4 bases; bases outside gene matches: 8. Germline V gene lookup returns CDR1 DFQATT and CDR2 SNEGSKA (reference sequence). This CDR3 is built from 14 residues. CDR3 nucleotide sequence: TGCAGTGCCCCGGCTAGCGGGAGATTAGAGACCCAGTACTTC. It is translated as CSAPASGRLETQYF.

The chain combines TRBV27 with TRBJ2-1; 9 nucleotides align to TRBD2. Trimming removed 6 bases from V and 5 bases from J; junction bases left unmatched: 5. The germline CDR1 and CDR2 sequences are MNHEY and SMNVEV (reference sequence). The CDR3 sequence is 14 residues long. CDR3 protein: CASRVIAGDNEQFF. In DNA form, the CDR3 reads TGTGCCAGCAGAGTAATAGCGGGAGACAATGAGCAGTTCTTC.

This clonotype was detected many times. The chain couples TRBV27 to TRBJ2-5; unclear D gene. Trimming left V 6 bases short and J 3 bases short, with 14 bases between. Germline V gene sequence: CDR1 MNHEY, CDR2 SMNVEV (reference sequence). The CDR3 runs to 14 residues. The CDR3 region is CASRTPISKETQYF. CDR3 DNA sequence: TGTGCCAGCAGGACCCCGATCTCCAAAGAGACCCAGTACTTC.